This T cell receptor (beta chain) was sequenced in a study of T cells in Graves' hyperthyroidism and ophthalmopathy. Per the germline V gene, CDR1 is SNHLY and CDR2 is FYNNEI. V was cut by 6 bases and J by 6 bases, with 12 bases left in between. The CDR3 runs 13 residues. This clonotype was observed many times. Patients with ophthalmopathy all had a Clinical Activity Score of at least 3, a NOSPECS grade of at least 4 and duration under 3 months. Exclusion of patients followed from uncontrolled infection, other autoimmune disease, pregnancy or lactation. Amplification of TCR beta CDR3 regions was performed using RNA transcripts as template. A set of HTBI primers served as the primers for a first-round RT-PCR of the TCR CDR3. TCRdb re-analysed the multiplex PCR reads in MiXCR, keeping a single row per CDR3 protein. The repertoire holds about 600,000 distinct CDR3 sequences, with roughly 15% as singletons.

The source is a woman aged 40 to 50 with Graves' ophthalmopathy. Sequenced sample: blood. J is TRBJ1-5 and V is TRBV2; D remains ambiguous. The CDR3 coding sequence is TGTGCCAGCAGCGAATCATGGGGTCAGCCCCAGCATTTT. Its protein is CASSESWGQPQHF.